This T cell receptor (beta chain) appears in the sequencing data of a study of beta chain features in type 1 diabetes. Overall study: Examined across all samples were over 85 million sorted cells.

The sequenced template was cDNA made from the entire isolated RNA. This table comes from immunoSEQ multiplex PCR, and its TCRdb copy is limited to in-frame clones, with some not included. The table includes under 150,000 clones, around 15% detected once. Study outcomes and limitations: Highly expressing activated T cells could be over-counted with a cDNA template. Within each of all four CD4+ subsets, Type 1 diabetes patients had TCRB CDR3s that were moderately but significantly shorter. Diminished insertions and augmented deletions at VDJ junctions characterized type 1 diabetes patients.

The V end was cut by 6 bases, the J end by 0 bases, with 11 bases between. Germline V gene sequence: CDR1 MNHNS, CDR2 SASEGT. This CDR3 region has 14 residues. This clone occurred a few times. Antigen unknown. It was via CD45RO/CCR7/CD25/CD127/CD95/CD27 that CD4+ naive, central memory, regulatory and stem cell-like memory cells were sorted. The gene calls are TRBV6-1 and TRBJ1-2; D is unclear. The specimen was central memory CD4+ T cells from blood. The receptor's source is a young man with type 1 diabetes. CDR3 DNA sequence: TGTGCCAGCAGGGAGCAGAGATCTAACTATGGCTACACCTTC. This translates into CASREQRSNYGYTF.